The T cell receptor beta chain under discussion was sequenced for a study of post-analysis software for immune sequencing data. Study-wide background: Relapsing-remitting, secondary progressive and progressive-relapsing multiple sclerosis courses were included. Study results and limitations: Controls significantly exceeded multiple sclerosis patients in normalized Chao1 diversity.

This clonotype turned up a few times. Its antigen is currently unknown. Unique molecular identifiers featured in each of the TCR beta cDNA libraries. TCRdb re-called the PCR reads with MiXCR, one entry per CDR3 protein. The sample has 650,000 to 850,000 distinct CDR3 sequences, roughly 46% seen once. This TCR derives from a girl aged 5 to 17 with multiple sclerosis. Sequencing used blood.

The CDR3 DNA reads TGTGCCAGCAGCTTACAGAGGACTACCTTCTCCACAGATACGCAGTATTTT. Protein product: CASSLQRTTFSTDTQYF. The gene calls are TRBV11-2 and TRBJ2-3, with D perhaps TRBD2 (6 bases). The CDR3 length is 17 residues. Germline V gene data show CDR1 as SGHAT and CDR2 as FQNNGV. Trimming removed 2 bases at V and 2 bases at J, with 17 bases between.